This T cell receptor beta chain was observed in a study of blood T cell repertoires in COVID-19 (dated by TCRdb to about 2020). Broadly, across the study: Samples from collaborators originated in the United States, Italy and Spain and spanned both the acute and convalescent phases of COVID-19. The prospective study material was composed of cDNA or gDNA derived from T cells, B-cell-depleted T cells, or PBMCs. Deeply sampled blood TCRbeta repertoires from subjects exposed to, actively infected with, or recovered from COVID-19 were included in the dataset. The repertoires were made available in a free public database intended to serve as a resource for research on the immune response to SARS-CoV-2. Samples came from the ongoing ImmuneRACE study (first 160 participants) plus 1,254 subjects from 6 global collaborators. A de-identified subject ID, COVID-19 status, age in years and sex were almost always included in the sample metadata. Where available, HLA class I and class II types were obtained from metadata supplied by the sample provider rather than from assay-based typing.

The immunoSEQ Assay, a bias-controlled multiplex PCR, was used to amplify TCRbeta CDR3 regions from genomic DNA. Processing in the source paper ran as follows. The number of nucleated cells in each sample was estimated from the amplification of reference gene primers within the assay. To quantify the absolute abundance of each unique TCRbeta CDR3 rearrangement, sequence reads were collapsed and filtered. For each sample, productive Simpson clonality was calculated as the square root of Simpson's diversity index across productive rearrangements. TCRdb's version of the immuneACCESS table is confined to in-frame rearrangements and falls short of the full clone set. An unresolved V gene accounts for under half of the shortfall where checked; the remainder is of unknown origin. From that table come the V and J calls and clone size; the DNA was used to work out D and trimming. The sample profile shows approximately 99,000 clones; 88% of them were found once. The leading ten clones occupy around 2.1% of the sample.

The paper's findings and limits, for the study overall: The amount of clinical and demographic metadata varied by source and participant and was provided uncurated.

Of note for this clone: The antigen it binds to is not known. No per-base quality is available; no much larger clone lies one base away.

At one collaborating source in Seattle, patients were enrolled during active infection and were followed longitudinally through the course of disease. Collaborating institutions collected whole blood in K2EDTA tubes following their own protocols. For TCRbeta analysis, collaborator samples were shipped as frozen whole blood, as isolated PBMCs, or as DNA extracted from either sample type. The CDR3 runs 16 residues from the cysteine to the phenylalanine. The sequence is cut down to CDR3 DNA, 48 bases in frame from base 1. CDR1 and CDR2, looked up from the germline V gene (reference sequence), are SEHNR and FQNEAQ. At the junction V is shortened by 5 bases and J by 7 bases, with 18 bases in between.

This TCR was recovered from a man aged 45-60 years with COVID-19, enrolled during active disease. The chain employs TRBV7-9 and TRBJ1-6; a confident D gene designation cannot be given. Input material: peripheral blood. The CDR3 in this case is CASSTPRVFGNSPLHF. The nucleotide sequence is TGTGCCAGCAGCACACCGAGGGTATTCGGGAATTCACCCCTCCACTTT.